The 14 T cell receptor beta chains below come from one sample, sequenced in a study of cytomegalovirus exposure and HLA in healthy donors. Vbeta (60) and Jbeta (13) primers were used in the PCR. TCRdb's copy holds only in-frame clones and misses some; the assay was immunoSEQ multiplex PCR. This repertoire comprises around 100,000 clones; its ten largest clones make up around 3.5%. The specimen sequenced was PBMCs. The source is a man aged 25-45 years in good health and CMV-seronegative.

V and J are TRBV5-5 and TRBJ2-3; weak D call: TRBD2 (5 bases). Germline V gene sequence: CDR1 SGHKS, CDR2 YYEKEE (reference sequence). This CDR3 contains 13 residues. Between the trimmed V and J ends, which lost 3 bases and 5 bases, there was a span of 10 bases. The CDR3 spells CASSSLLGDTQYF. Written as DNA, the CDR3 is TGTGCCAGCAGCTCCCTACTAGGAGATACGCAGTATTTT.

The rearrangement links TRBV2 to TRBJ1-6; 7 bases are a match to TRBD1. This CDR3 has 14 amino acids. The ends lost 5 bases at V and 7 bases at J; junction bases unmatched: 5. Germline values: CDR1 SNHLY, CDR2 FYNNEI. CDR3 in amino acids: CASSMGQSNSPLHF. CDR3 in DNA: TGTGCCAGCAGTATGGGACAGAGCAATTCACCCCTCCACTTT.

V and J are TRBV5-4 and TRBJ2-7; D not certain. CDR3 length: 13 amino acids. Germline V gives CDR1 SGHNT, CDR2 YYREEE (reference sequence). The V gene lost 0 bases and the J gene lost 2 bases, with 6 bases spanning the gap. The CDR3 sequence is CASSLGEAYEQYF. The DNA for the CDR3 is TGTGCCAGCAGCTTGGGAGAAGCCTACGAGCAGTACTTC.

The V call is TRBV27, the J call TRBJ2-7; 9 positions match TRBD2. This CDR3 is 17 amino acids long. Germline CDR1 and CDR2: MNHEY and SMNVEV (reference sequence). After removal of 2 bases from V and 4 bases from J, the junction contained 12 bases not matched to a gene. The CDR3 spells CASSLRAGGSRVYEQYF. The CDR3 DNA reads TGTGCCAGCAGTTTACGTGCGGGGGGGTCCCGGGTTTACGAGCAGTACTTC.

The chain combines TRBV27 with TRBJ1-1, with TRBD1 matching 8 bases. Germline V gene lookup returns CDR1 MNHEY and CDR2 SMNVEV (reference sequence). After removal of 5 bases from V and 0 bases from J, the junction contained 14 bases not matched to a gene. The CDR3 extends over 18 amino acids. DNA of the CDR3: TGTGCCAGCAGTCCCCGACAGGGGATCAATCAAATGAACACTGAAGCTTTCTTT. This translates into CASSPRQGINQMNTEAFF.

CDR3 protein: CASSSTGGNIQYF. CDR3 in DNA: TGTGCCAGCAGCTCGACAGGGGGCAACATTCAGTACTTC. The V and J genes are TRBV5-5 and TRBJ2-4, with 10 bases lining up with TRBD1. V gave up 3 bases and J gave up 7 bases; unmatched junction bases: 1. The CDR3 spans 13 residues. Germline values: CDR1 SGHKS, CDR2 YYEKEE (reference sequence).

The chain couples TRBV4-3 to TRBJ2-1, with 7 positions matching TRBD1. The CDR3 sequence is 14 residues long. With 4 bases clipped from V and 3 bases from J, the junction kept 3 bases outside the gene matches. Germline lookup yields CDR1 LGHNA and CDR2 YSLEER. This CDR3 is CASSPRDSYNEQFF. In DNA, the CDR3 is TGCGCCAGCAGCCCCCGGGACAGCTACAATGAGCAGTTCTTC.

The chain employs TRBV5-1 and TRBJ2-1, with D perhaps TRBD2 (6 bases). The CDR3 length is 14 residues. Germline CDR1 SGHRS, CDR2 YFSETQ. Trimming stripped 2 bases from V and 0 bases from J, with 6 bases between. The CDR3 DNA follows: TGCGCCAGCAGCTTCGGGAGCTCCTACAATGAGCAGTTCTTC. It yields the protein CASSFGSSYNEQFF.

The rearrangement links TRBV29-1 to TRBJ1-2; D gene unclear. The CDR3 spans 12 residues. Per the germline V gene, CDR1 is SQVTM and CDR2 is ANQGSEA. V was clipped by 4 bases and J by 8 bases, with 14 bases between them. This CDR3 reads CSVGSLTQGYTF. The CDR3 DNA reads TGCAGCGTTGGATCCCTAACTCAAGGCTACACCTTC.

The V and J genes are TRBV29-1 and TRBJ1-4, with 7 nucleotides matching TRBD1. Looked up from germline, CDR1 is SQVTM and CDR2 is ANQGSEA. The length of the CDR3 is 12 residues. J gave up 8 bases and V 5 bases, and 5 bases lay outside the gene matches. The CDR3 DNA sequence: TGCAGCGTTCATCAGGGGGACGAAAAACTGTTTTTT. It translates to CSVHQGDEKLFF. The full variable domain, with the rest looked up from reference TRBV29-1 and TRBJ1-4, is SAVISQKPSRDICQRGTSLTIQCQVDSQVTMMFWYRQQPGQSLTLIATANQGSEATYESGFVIDKFPISRPNLTFSTLTVSNMSPEDSSIYLCSVHQGDEKLFFGSGTQLSVL.

V and J are TRBV21-1 and TRBJ1-1. TRBV21-1 constitutes a pseudogene. The CDR3 sequence is 16 residues long. In nucleotides, the CDR3 is TGTGCCAGCAGCAGACTCAGCCAATTAATGAACACTGAAGCTTTCTTT. This codes for CASSRLSQLMNTEAFF.

The genes are TRBV14 and TRBJ1-1; D not resolved. Trimming removed 4 bases from V and 3 bases from J, with 6 bases in between. The germline CDR1 and CDR2 sequences are SGHDN and FVKESK. The CDR3 consists of 12 residues. CDR3 in amino acids: CASSPEYTEAFF. The CDR3 DNA reads as TGTGCCAGCAGCCCGGAGTACACTGAAGCTTTCTTT.

The rearrangement joins TRBV25-1 to TRBJ1-3; TRBD1 matches at 10 bases. V was clipped by 4 bases and J by 2 bases; unmatched bases: 5. The CDR3 contains 16 residues. CDR1 and CDR2 from the germline V gene are MGHDK and SYGVNS. Here the CDR3 reads CASSAPDRGPGNTIYF. The CDR3 region has the DNA TGTGCCAGCAGTGCTCCAGACAGGGGGCCTGGAAACACCATATATTTT.

This rearrangement joins TRBV7-9 to TRBJ2-2; D is undetermined. V shed 2 bases and J shed 6 bases, with 10 bases lying between them. Germline V CDR1 and CDR2: SEHNR, FQNEAQ (reference sequence). The length of the CDR3 is 14 residues. CDR3 in DNA: TGTGCCAGCAGCTTAACCCTAGGCTCCGGGGAGCTGTTTTTT. Translation gives CASSLTLGSGELFF.